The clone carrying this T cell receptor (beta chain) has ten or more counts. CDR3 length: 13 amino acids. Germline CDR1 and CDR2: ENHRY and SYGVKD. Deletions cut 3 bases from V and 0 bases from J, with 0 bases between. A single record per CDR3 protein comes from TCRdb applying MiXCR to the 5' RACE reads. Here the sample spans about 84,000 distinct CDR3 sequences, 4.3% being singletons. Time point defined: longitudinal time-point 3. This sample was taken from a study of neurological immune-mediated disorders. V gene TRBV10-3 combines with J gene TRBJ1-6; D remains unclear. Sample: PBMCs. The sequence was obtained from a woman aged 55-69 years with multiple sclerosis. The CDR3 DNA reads TGTGCCATCAGTGACTCCTATAATTCACCCCTCCACTTT. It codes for CAISDSYNSPLHF.